The text below deals with one T cell receptor beta chain. Its antigen remains unidentified. The CDR3 is 15 amino acids. CDR1 is SGHRS, CDR2 YFSETQ, per germline. V shed 0 bases and J shed 6 bases, with 12 bases lying between them. Using immunoSEQ multiplex PCR, the repertoire was profiled, and TCRdb retains in-frame clones only, with some absent. The sample lists 50,000 to 65,000 clones, approximately 71% occurring once. This sample stems from a study of cytotoxic CD8 clonotypes in ibrutinib-treated CLL. Whole-study context: 11 relapsed/refractory, around 14 treatment-naive; fewer than 18 IGHV unmutated.

Overall study results and limits: Exceeding age-matched healthy donors, baseline clonality also tracked the counts of circulating CD8+ T cells.

V and J are TRBV5-1 and TRBJ2-2, with D possibly TRBD2 on 5 matching bases. Source: PBMCs, taken after 12 months of ibrutinib treatment. This receptor was identified in a human donor with chronic lymphocytic leukemia. The CDR3 loop is CASSLGTLAAGELFF. The CDR3 coding sequence is TGCGCCAGCAGCTTGGGGACCCTAGCCGCCGGGGAGCTGTTTTTT.